The present entry profiles one T cell receptor beta chain with its context. The antigen it recognizes is unknown. Base qualities are missing; no much larger clone stands one base away. The data are from a study of PD-L1 blockade in urothelial cancer (dated by TCRdb to about 2017). General notes on the study: Therapy was started at some point between 2014 and 2016 for all patients, and atezolizumab 1,200 mg was administered intravenously every 3 weeks. Durable clinical benefit was defined as a progression-free survival longer than 6 months, and TCR features were additionally tested against progression-free survival and overall survival. Pretreatment tumor samples, along with matched peripheral blood collected serially before and after atezolizumab treatment, underwent TCR sequencing. Blood samples gave median yields of about 150,000 T cells and 82,636 unique TCRs, along with a median clonality of around 0.075. Durable clinical benefit was achieved by nine patients but not by the remaining 20. Blood samples were analyzed at 3 weeks after treatment start (second dose) and at 6 weeks after treatment start. The study was an exploratory multi-omic analysis of somatic, immune and clinical correlates of response to PD-L1 blockade with atezolizumab in urothelial cancer. Patients had an ECOG performance status of 0 or 1 and had received between 0 and 3 prior chemotherapy regimens. Twenty-five of 29 patients were males with bladder-origin urothelial cancer, and about 60% of the 29 reported a prior smoking history. In the same patients who had TCR sequencing, pretreatment tumors also underwent whole exome sequencing and RNA sequencing. Pretreatment blood TCR-seq was available for nearly 30 patients, at least one posttreatment blood collection was obtained for 25 or so patients, and tumor TCR-seq was available for 25 or so patients. What the research found in general, with its limitations: Because the sample size was small (n = 29) and many of the analyses were exploratory, the results are meant to be hypothesis-generating. Among patients with durable benefit, tumor-associated TCR clones showed greater expansion in peripheral blood 3 weeks after treatment started (n ≈ 23, p = 0.022). A pretreatment peripheral blood TCR clonality below the median was linked to improved progression-free and overall survival.

Based on the germline V gene, the CDR1 and CDR2 sequences are MNHNS and SASEGT. Clipping removes 0 bases from V and 4 bases from J, with 10 as the unmatched junction base count. From cysteine to phenylalanine, the CDR3 is 19 amino acids long. Here the CDR3 DNA is all that survives: 57 bases in frame from base 1. The intended sense of this specimen's time point label: peripheral blood 6 weeks after treatment start. The cohort comprised 25 to 35 patients with locally advanced or metastatic urothelial carcinoma treated at Memorial Sloan Kettering on a trial protocol. Peripheral blood mononuclear cells were collected pretreatment and during treatment, with between 1 and 8 total time points per patient. The Qiagen DNeasy Blood extraction kit was used to purify genomic DNA from total PBMCs and tumor samples. PBMCs were collected pretreatment and during treatment, and were isolated and stored as previously described.

Synthetic TCR analog templates were spiked into each PCR to estimate absolute template abundance from read counts. TCRbeta CDR3 regions were amplified from genomic DNA with bias-controlled V and J gene primers using the immunoSEQ assay. Sequencing of rearranged TCRbeta segments was done at approximately 20X coverage. From the authors' description of their analysis: Sequencing errors were corrected by clustering and CDR3s were annotated against IMGT to assign V, D and J genes. Downstream analyses used only productive TCRbeta rearrangements and left out out-of-frame or stop-codon sequences. To compute clonality, Shannon entropy was normalized by the log of the number of unique productive sequences and then subtracted from one. Fisher's exact test with Benjamini-Hochberg correction, using a cutoff of adjusted p below 0.01, was how clones that differed between time points or between blood and tumor were identified. TCRdb holds this immuneACCESS table with in-frame rearrangements only. Some clones are missing; in checked studies, unresolved V genes explain under half, and the rest has no known cause. The V and J calls and the clone size are those of that table, but D and trimming were determined from the DNA. This sample gives around 66,000 clones in total; 88% of them show up just once. Together, the top ten hold about 10% of the sample.

The input for sequencing was PBMCs, taken around atezolizumab (anti-PD-L1) treatment. The clonotype was recovered from a man between 60 and 75 years old with urothelial cancer. The chain links TRBV6-1 with TRBJ2-6, with 9 bases matching TRBD2. Here is the DNA: TGTGCCAGCAGTGAAGCGCTAGCGGGAAGAACTAAGGGGGCCAACGTCCTGACTTTC. It encodes CASSEALAGRTKGANVLTF.